This T cell receptor beta chain was recorded in a study of shared clonotypes between healthy human individuals. Study findings and constraints: Tissues were not sampled, only blood, and their repertoires likely differ. Large sequencing depth failed to make sorted-subset sequencing complete, rarefaction showed.

On this clone: The target antigen is unknown.

Libraries were prepared by immunoSEQ multiplex PCR; TCRdb keeps only in-frame clonotypes and omits some of them. The repertoire holds about 2 million clones, over 85% seen once, with around 1.1% in the top ten. The ends were cut back, 3 bases at V and 6 bases at J, with 14 bases in the middle. CDR1 and CDR2 (germline): MNHEY, SMNVEV (reference sequence). The CDR3 has 15 amino acids. Naivety among CD8 cells was defined by CD45RO negativity and positive CCR7 selection, thereby excluding terminally differentiated effector memory CD45RA+ cells. The sequence was collected from a man aged 18 to 29 in good health. Sequenced material: naive CD8+ T cells sorted from blood. The V call is TRBV27, the J call TRBJ2-2; D may correspond to TRBD1 or TRBD2 (5 bases each). CDR3 bases: TGTGCCAGCAGTTTGGGACCCCGAAGGGCCGGGGAGCTGTTTTTT. Translated: CASSLGPRRAGELFF.